The 16 T cell receptor beta chains in this list originate from one sample, sequenced in a study of Graves' ophthalmopathy and Graves' hyperthyroidism. For repertoire sequencing, the TCR beta CDR3 regions were amplified from RNA transcripts. RT-PCR in the first round used HTBI primers; a second-round multiplex PCR followed. MiXCR, run by TCRdb on the multiplex PCR reads, gives a single entry per CDR3 protein. The sample includes 52,000 or so distinct CDR3 sequences, approximately 52% of them seen just once. The sequencing sample was made of peripheral blood. The receptors originated from an adult woman with Graves' ophthalmopathy.

There are many counts of this clonotype. This sequence joins TRBV9 and TRBJ2-7, with D perhaps TRBD2 (5 bases). The CDR3 has 15 residues. Trimming shortened V by 1 base and J by 0 bases, and 11 bases separated the two germline ends. The germline V gene has CDR1 SGDLS and CDR2 YYNGEE. The CDR3 coding sequence is TGTGCCAGCAGCGTATCAGCGGAAAGCTCCTACGAGCAGTACTTC. Translated, it gives CASSVSAESSYEQYF.

This clonotype appeared a single time. This sequence joins TRBV20-1 and TRBJ2-5; no reliable D call. CDR1 DFQATT and CDR2 SNEGSKA come from the germline V gene (reference sequence). There are 14 residues in the CDR3. V was cut by 3 bases and J by 5 bases, with 16 bases left in between. The CDR3 region has the DNA TGCAGTGCTAGTGAGGCGCCAGGTTTGGAGACCCAGTACTTC. It specifies CSASEAPGLETQYF.

V is TRBV11-3 and J is TRBJ2-7, with D possibly being TRBD2 (6 bases). Trimming pared 1 base from V and 2 bases from J, leaving 12 bases between. There are 15 residues in the CDR3. Germline V gene data show CDR1 as SGHNT and CDR2 as YENEEA. The CDR3 protein is CASSLVAGGTYEQYF. CDR3 nucleotides: TGTGCCAGCAGCTTAGTCGCCGGCGGGACCTACGAGCAGTACTTC.

This clonotype was found many times. The chain is built from TRBV29-1 and TRBJ1-3; possibly TRBD1 for D (5 bases). Per the germline V gene, CDR1 is SQVTM and CDR2 is ANQGSEA. The germline V and J ends were trimmed by 4 bases and 7 bases, with 14 bases remaining between them. CDR3 length: 13 residues. CDR3 DNA sequence: TGCAGCGTTGGGGCCAGGGAAAAGAACACCATATATTTT. Encoded protein: CSVGAREKNTIYF.

The chain employs TRBV11-2 and TRBJ1-5; 7 positions match TRBD1. Per the germline V gene, CDR1 is SGHAT and CDR2 is FQNNGV. Unmatched junction bases numbered 10, after V lost 0 bases and J lost 11 bases. This CDR3 has 15 residues. The CDR3: CASSLEGGQQETQHF. CDR3 sequence (DNA): TGTGCCAGCAGCTTAGAGGGGGGACAGCAAGAGACCCAGCATTTT.

By its share, this clonotype is medium-sized. The CDR3 nucleotides read TGTGCCAGCAGCACGAGGGACAGGGCTAGCACAGATACGCAGTATTTT. It encodes CASSTRDRASTDTQYF. The J gene is TRBJ2-3, the V gene TRBV9, with 9 bases fitting TRBD1. With 4 bases clipped from V and 0 bases from J, the junction kept 6 bases outside the gene matches. The CDR3 has 16 residues. CDR1 and CDR2 (germline): SGDLS, YYNGEE.

This clonotype was found many times. V gene TRBV6-2 or TRBV6-3 combines with J gene TRBJ2-7; the match to TRBD1 covers 12 bases. The trim removed 6 bases at V and 7 bases at J, leaving 13 bases unmatched. Germline lookup yields CDR1 MNHEY and CDR2 SVGEGT. This CDR3 region has 16 residues. CDR3 amino acids: CASSPPGQGAITEQYF. The CDR3 DNA follows: TGTGCCAGCAGCCCACCGGGACAGGGGGCGATAACTGAGCAGTACTTC.

Many counts were recorded for this clonotype. The CDR3 sequence is CASSLGVAASTDTQYF. CDR3 nucleotide sequence: TGCGCCAGCAGCTTGGGGGTAGCGGCTAGCACAGATACGCAGTATTTT. The chain links TRBV5-1 to TRBJ2-3; D is perhaps TRBD2 (6 bases). Germline CDR1 reads SGHRS; CDR2 reads YFSETQ. Trimming cost V 0 bases and J 0 bases, with 11 bases left between them. The CDR3 totals 16 residues. Full variable domain (remainder filled in from reference TRBV5-1 and TRBJ2-3): KAGVTQTPRYLIKTRGQQVTLSCSPISGHRSVSWYQQTPGQGLQFLFEYFSETQRNKGNFPGRFSGRQFSNSRSEMNVSTLELGDSALYLCASSLGVAASTDTQYFGPGTRLTVL.

This chain joins TRBV4-1 and TRBJ2-3; TRBD2 aligns across 10 bases. V shed 0 bases and J 3 bases; nucleotides not matched to a gene: 9. The CDR3 has 18 amino acids. Germline V gives CDR1 MGHRA, CDR2 YSYEKL. As DNA, the CDR3 is TGCGCCAGCAGCCAAGAGGGGCCTAGCGGGGGAGTTACAGATACGCAGTATTTT. Protein: CASSQEGPSGGVTDTQYF.

The table lists this clonotype with many counts. The chain uses TRBV12-3 or TRBV12-4 and TRBJ1-1; TRBD1 matches 7 bases. The CDR3 covers 15 residues. Trimming took 5 bases from V and 3 from J; bases not matched to a gene: 9. CDR3 sequence: CASSPWTGRDTEAFF. The DNA of the CDR3 is TGTGCCAGCAGTCCATGGACAGGAAGGGACACTGAAGCTTTCTTT.

Many counts were recorded for this clonotype. This chain connects TRBV4-3 to TRBJ2-1; 7 bases map to TRBD1. The CDR3 length is 15 residues. Germline loops: CDR1 LGHNA, CDR2 YSLEER. V lost 5 bases to trimming and J lost 2 bases; unmatched junction nucleotides: 6. In DNA form, the CDR3 reads TGCGCCAGCAGCGCGTACAGGGGTACCTACAATGAGCAGTTCTTC. It translates to CASSAYRGTYNEQFF.

In the case of this clonotype: Without the conserved terminal phenylalanine or tryptophan, this CDR3 likely stems from a read error. The limits of the CDR3 on the DNA are not certain, so only TCRdb's listed CDR3 is given. This chain connects TRBV9 to TRBJ1-6. Per germline, CDR1 SGDLS and CDR2 YYNGEE. The CDR3 is 20 residues long, ends included. This CDR3 reads CASSSLQFLIQYYNGEERAK.

The J gene is TRBJ1-1, the V gene TRBV7-8; D uncertain. Germline V gene sequence: CDR1 SGHVS, CDR2 FQNEAQ. CDR3 size: 12 residues. Trimming removed 2 bases from V and 7 bases from J, with 8 bases in between. This CDR3 reads CASSLNSGEAFF. The DNA of the CDR3 is TGTGCCAGCAGCTTAAATTCGGGTGAAGCTTTCTTT.

This clonotype was detected many times. This chain joins TRBV19 and TRBJ2-1; 9 nucleotides agree with TRBD1. This CDR3 has 15 amino acids. V was pared by 8 bases and J by 5 bases, with 10 bases of the junction left unmatched. Germline V gives CDR1 LNHDA, CDR2 SQIVND (reference sequence). The DNA for the CDR3 is TGTGCCAGTGGCCCCCGGGACAGGGTCAACAATGAGCAGTTCTTC. This translates into CASGPRDRVNNEQFF.

This clonotype was picked up many times. V gene TRBV20-1 combines with J gene TRBJ2-3, with 12 bases that match TRBD2. Trimming at V came to 0 bases and at J to 5 bases, leaving 9 bases not matched to a gene. The CDR3 contains 17 residues. CDR1 and CDR2 from the germline V gene are DFQATT and SNEGSKA (reference sequence). CDR3 protein: CSARDRWLAGGEDTQYF. As DNA, the CDR3 is TGCAGTGCTAGAGATAGGTGGCTAGCGGGAGGGGAAGATACGCAGTATTTT.

This clonotype is medium-sized. The chain joins TRBV24-1 to TRBJ2-3; D not resolved. The CDR3 length is 11 residues. Germline lookup yields CDR1 KGHDR and CDR2 SFDVKD. V was pared by 4 bases and J by 4 bases, with 2 bases between. The chain's CDR3 is CATSESDTQYF. Here the CDR3 DNA reads TGTGCCACCAGTGAATCAGATACGCAGTATTTT.